Following are 5 T cell receptor beta chains from one sample sequenced in a study of spatial heterogeneity in lung cancer. This sample's time point: blood at routine non-recurrence follow-up after resection. Unsorted whole RNA of tumor, nontumor lung or frozen PBMC was sequenced. From the 5' RACE reads, TCRdb called clonotypes with MiXCR, one entry per CDR3 protein. The sample includes roughly 120,000 distinct CDR3 sequences, 9% to 15% of them seen just once. The material was PBMCs, obtained at follow-up. The receptors here all came from a male donor with early-stage non-small cell lung cancer.

The V and J genes are TRBV20-1 and TRBJ1-5, with a possible D match to TRBD1 (5 bases). Germline lookup yields CDR1 DFQATT and CDR2 SNEGSKA (reference sequence). Trimming removed 7 bases from V and 5 bases from J, with 12 bases in between. The CDR3 length is 12 residues. CDR3 DNA sequence: TGCAGTGGGGAGACGGGGGATCAGCCCCAGCATTTT. Translated: CSGETGDQPQHF.

This clonotype was detected ten times or more. This chain links TRBV11-3 with TRBJ2-1; D possibly corresponds to TRBD2 (6 bases). Trimming removed 1 base from V and 4 bases from J, with 14 bases in between. CDR1 is SGHNT, CDR2 YENEEA, per germline. This CDR3 contains 16 residues. The CDR3 spells CASSLVGRRPYNEQFF. DNA for the CDR3: TGTGCCAGCAGCTTAGTCGGGAGACGACCTTACAATGAGCAGTTCTTC. Complete variable domain (other parts from reference TRBV11-3 and TRBJ2-1): EAGVVQSPRYKIIEKKQPVAFWCNPISGHNTLYWYLQNLGQGPELLIRYENEEAVDDSQLPKDRFSAERLKGVDSTLKIQPAELGDSAVYLCASSLVGRRPYNEQFFGPGTRLTVL.

This clonotype was detected only a few times. The V call is TRBV28, the J call TRBJ2-5; 7 bases agree with TRBD1. Germline V gene sequence: CDR1 MDHEN, CDR2 SYDVKM. Trimming took 10 bases from V and 6 from J; bases not matched to a gene: 8. The CDR3 length is 12 residues. As DNA, the CDR3 is TGTGCCACGACAGGGTTTTCACAGACCCAGTACTTC. Its translation is CATTGFSQTQYF. Full variable domain (missing parts from reference TRBV28 and TRBJ2-5): DVKVTQSSRYLVKRTGEKVFLECVQDMDHENMFWYRQDPGLGLRLIYFSYDVKMKEKGDIPEGYSVSREKKERFSLILESASTNQTSMYLCATTGFSQTQYFGPGTRLLVL.

By its share, this clonotype is medium-sized. The V call is TRBV29-1, the J call TRBJ2-3, with TRBD2 matching over 12 bases. The V gene's germline CDR1 is SQVTM and CDR2 ANQGSEA. The V gene end was trimmed by 6 bases and the J gene end by 6 bases; junction bases not matched to a gene: 10. The CDR3 has 15 amino acids. CDR3 sequence (DNA): TGCAGCGTCGACCCTAGCGGGGGGGCCGGGGATACGCAGTATTTT. Protein sequence: CSVDPSGGAGDTQYF.

This clonotype was found a few times. The rearrangement joins TRBV6-5 to TRBJ2-1; possible D gene TRBD1, 5 bases. The V gene's germline CDR1 is MNHEY and CDR2 SVGAGI. V was shortened by 0 bases and J by 0 bases, with 12 bases between the two germline ends. The CDR3 sequence is 17 residues long. The CDR3 protein is CASSYSYQGRSYNEQFF. The CDR3 region has the DNA TGTGCCAGCAGTTACTCGTACCAGGGCCGCTCCTACAATGAGCAGTTCTTC.